The source of this T cell receptor (beta chain) is a study of T-cell reconstitution after alpha-beta-depleted transplantation in children. Overall study results and limits: The study reportedly traced alpha-beta T cells about two months after transplant to several hundred expanded graft clones.

The TCRbeta library was prepared with unique molecular identifiers. Each CDR3 protein is one row after TCRdb ran MiXCR on the PCR reads. The table shows a few hundred thousand distinct CDR3 sequences, with 11% occurring only once. The V gene lost 3 bases and the J gene lost 1 base, with 9 bases spanning the gap. The CDR3 contains 13 residues. Germline loops: CDR1 DFQATT, CDR2 SNEGSKA (reference sequence). This clonotype was seen many times. The target antigen is unknown. The receptor was isolated from a male patient aged 2 to 10 who had a stem cell transplant for chronic granulomatous disease, so the T cells may come from the graft donor. The V gene is TRBV20-1, the J gene TRBJ1-1, with D uncertain. Sequenced here: peripheral blood, sampled 180 days after TCRalphabeta/CD19-depleted stem cell transplant. The CDR3: CSAREGGNTEAFF. Written as DNA, the CDR3 is TGCAGTGCTAGGGAGGGAGGGAACACTGAAGCTTTCTTT.